The next 14 T cell receptor beta chains were all read from a single sample in a study of T cell responses to AZD1222 COVID-19 vaccine. Libraries were prepared by immunoSEQ multiplex PCR; TCRdb keeps only in-frame clonotypes and omits some of them. This sample has about 20,000 clones, with roughly 84% found just once. Sequenced material: peripheral blood, taken 28 days after the second AZD1222 dose. These TCRs come from an adult who received the AZD1222 COVID-19 vaccine.

The chain carries TRBV30 and TRBJ2-2; 11 bases line up with TRBD1. The CDR3 has 15 residues. J was trimmed by 5 bases and V by 2 bases; bases with no gene match: 4. Germline CDR1 reads GTSNPN; CDR2 reads SVGIG (reference sequence). As DNA, the CDR3 is TGTGCCTGGAGTTCGGGACAGGGGGGAACCGGGGAGCTGTTTTTT. It specifies CAWSSGQGGTGELFF.

This clone was picked up one time. The rearrangement links TRBV21-1 to TRBJ2-3; the D call TRBD2 from the table was never checked on the DNA. TRBV21-1 is given as a pseudogene. The CDR3 is 14 amino acids. The CDR3 loop is CARLALVGTDTQYF. CDR3 nucleotide sequence: TGTGCCAGGCTAGCTCTGGTGGGCACAGATACGCAGTATTTT.

The rearrangement joins TRBV27 to TRBJ2-1, with TRBD2 identical over 10 bases. Germline CDR1 and CDR2: MNHEY and SMNVEV (reference sequence). V lost 0 bases, J lost 5 bases, and 7 bases stayed unmatched. The CDR3 is made up of 17 amino acids. In DNA, the CDR3 is TGTGCCAGCAGTTTATCGTATGGGACTAGCGCTCACAATGAGCAGTTCTTC. Protein sequence: CASSLSYGTSAHNEQFF.

The rearrangement uses TRBV4-2 and TRBJ1-4; D remains ambiguous. The CDR3 spans 14 residues. CDR1 is LGHNA, CDR2 YNFKEQ, per germline. The V gene lost 1 base and the J gene lost 5 bases, with 8 bases spanning the gap. The CDR3 DNA reads TGTGCCAGCAGCCAAGCCACCAACAATGAAAAACTGTTTTTT. Its translation: CASSQATNNEKLFF.

Only one count was recorded for this clone. The genes are TRBV7-2 and TRBJ2-1, with D possibly matching TRBD2 (5 bases). Trimming left V 5 bases short and J 0 bases short, with 14 bases between. The CDR3 has 16 amino acids. Per germline, CDR1 SGHTA and CDR2 FQGNSA. The CDR3 is CASSHGIASSYNEQFF. Written as DNA, the CDR3 is TGTGCCAGCAGCCACGGTATAGCGAGCTCCTACAATGAGCAGTTCTTC.

The chain recombines TRBV7-6 with TRBJ1-5, with D maybe TRBD1 (6 bases). The germline CDR1 and CDR2 sequences are SGHVS and FNYEAQ. V lost 2 bases, J lost 7 bases, and 9 bases lay in between. CDR3 size: 13 residues. CDR3 nucleotide sequence: TGTGCCAGCAGCTTAAACAGGGCCCAGCCCCAGCATTTT. Translation: CASSLNRAQPQHF.

The chain carries TRBV18 and TRBJ2-7, with a possible D match to TRBD1 (5 bases). The CDR3 extends over 14 amino acids. Between the trimmed V and J ends, which lost 3 bases and 8 bases, there was a span of 17 bases. The germline V gene encodes CDR1 KGHSH and CDR2 LQKENI. This CDR3 is CASSPPPLRQKQYF. The DNA for the CDR3 is TGTGCCAGCTCACCCCCCCCTCTCAGACAGAAGCAGTACTTC.

This chain links TRBV24-1 with TRBJ2-1; 8 positions agree with TRBD2. The CDR3 runs 15 residues. The germline V gene has CDR1 KGHDR and CDR2 SFDVKD. The trim removed 3 bases at V and 8 bases at J, leaving 8 bases unmatched. CDR3 residues: CATSDTSGSGDEQFF. In DNA, the CDR3 is TGTGCCACCAGTGATACCAGCGGGAGTGGGGATGAGCAGTTCTTC.

V is TRBV18 and J is TRBJ2-6; no firm D call. Germline values: CDR1 KGHSH, CDR2 LQKENI. The CDR3 totals 18 residues. The germline V and J ends were trimmed by 0 bases and 2 bases, with 14 bases remaining between them. As DNA, the CDR3 is TGTGCCAGCTCACCACCGGGTATACCAAAACCTGGGGCCAACGTCCTGACTTTC. It codes for CASSPPGIPKPGANVLTF.

The rearrangement uses TRBV20-1 and TRBJ1-5; the match to TRBD1 covers 12 bases. The CDR3 runs to 17 residues. The trim removed 3 bases at V and 0 bases at J, leaving 6 bases unmatched. From germline, CDR1 is DFQATT and CDR2 SNEGSKA (reference sequence). The CDR3, as DNA: TGCAGTGCTAGTAGCCGGGACAGGGGGCTTAGCAATCAGCCCCAGCATTTT. Translating it yields CSASSRDRGLSNQPQHF.

This chain links TRBV7-2 with TRBJ2-1, with 8 positions matching TRBD2. The CDR3 is 15 residues long. Unmatched junction bases numbered 5, after V lost 3 bases and J lost 4 bases. Germline V gives CDR1 SGHTA, CDR2 FQGNSA. The CDR3 nucleotides are TGTGCCAGCAGCTTGAGCGGGAGAACGTACAATGAGCAGTTCTTC. This encodes CASSLSGRTYNEQFF.

The CDR3 region is CATSGSGSSKSSDTQYF. The CDR3 DNA is TGTGCCACCAGCGGATCGGGGAGTAGTAAATCTTCAGATACGCAGTATTTT. V is TRBV15 and J is TRBJ2-3; D possibly corresponds to TRBD2 (5 bases). The CDR3 is made up of 17 amino acids. The ends were cut back, 5 bases at V and 4 bases at J, with 22 bases in the middle. The germline V gene has CDR1 LNHNV and CDR2 YYDKDF (reference sequence).

The chain carries TRBV19 and TRBJ2-3; possibly TRBD1 for D (5 bases). Trimming removed 4 bases from V and 2 bases from J, with 7 bases in between. The CDR3 has 13 amino acids. The germline V gene has CDR1 LNHDA and CDR2 SQIVND (reference sequence). This chain's CDR3 is CASSTDNTDTQYF. CDR3 bases: TGTGCCAGTAGTACGGACAACACAGATACGCAGTATTTT.

The chain couples TRBV4-1 to TRBJ1-5; D not resolved. The CDR3 runs to 16 residues. V shed 5 bases and J shed 0 bases, with 14 bases lying between them. From germline, CDR1 is MGHRA and CDR2 YSYEKL. For the CDR3, the DNA is TGCGCCAGCAGCTCTCGGGAGAAGACTAGCAATCAGCCCCAGCATTTT. Protein sequence: CASSSREKTSNQPQHF.